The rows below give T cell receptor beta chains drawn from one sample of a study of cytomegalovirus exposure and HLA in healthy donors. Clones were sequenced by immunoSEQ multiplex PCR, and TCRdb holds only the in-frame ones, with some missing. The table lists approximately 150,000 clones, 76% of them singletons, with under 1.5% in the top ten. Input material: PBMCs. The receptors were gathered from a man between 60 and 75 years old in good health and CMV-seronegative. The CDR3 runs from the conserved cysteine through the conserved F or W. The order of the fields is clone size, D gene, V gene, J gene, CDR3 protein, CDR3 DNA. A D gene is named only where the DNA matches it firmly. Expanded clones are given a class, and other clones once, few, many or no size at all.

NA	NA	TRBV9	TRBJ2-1	CASSRGGPYNEQFF	TGTGCCAGCAGTAGGGGGGGGCCCTACAATGAGCAGTTCTTC
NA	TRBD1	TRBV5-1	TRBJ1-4	CASGSLGQGGEKLFF	TGCGCCAGCGGAAGCCTAGGACAGGGCGGTGAAAAACTGTTTTTT
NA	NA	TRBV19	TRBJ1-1	CASSRTGNTEAFF	TGTGCCAGTAGCCGAACAGGTAACACTGAAGCTTTCTTT
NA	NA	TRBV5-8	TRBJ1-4	CASSLGGGPTNEKLFF	TGTGCCAGCAGCTTGGGGGGCGGCCCAACTAATGAAAAACTGTTTTTT
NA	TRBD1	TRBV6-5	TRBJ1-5	CASRPTGGGNQPQHF	TGTGCCAGCAGGCCGACAGGGGGCGGCAATCAGCCCCAGCATTTT
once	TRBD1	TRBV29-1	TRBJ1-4	CSADRGTNEKLFF	TGCAGCGCCGACAGGGGAACTAATGAAAAACTGTTTTTT
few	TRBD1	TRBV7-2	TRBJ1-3	CASSLVTGPGNTIYF	TGTGCCAGCAGCTTAGTGACAGGGCCTGGAAACACCATATATTTT
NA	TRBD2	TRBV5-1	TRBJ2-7	CASSSTSGGSDEQYF	TGCGCCAGCAGCAGCACTAGCGGGGGGTCGGATGAGCAGTACTTC
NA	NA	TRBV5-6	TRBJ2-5	CASSLGGGGQETQYF	TGTGCCAGCAGCTTAGGGGGGGGAGGTCAAGAGACCCAGTACTTC
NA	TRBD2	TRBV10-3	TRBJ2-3	CAIIPSGSPDTQYF	TGTGCCATCATTCCTAGCGGGAGCCCAGATACGCAGTATTTT